The entry below gives a single TCR beta chain sequence along with its context. These data are taken from a study of blood T cell repertoires in COVID-19. Study details: T cells, B-cell-depleted T cells, or PBMCs provided the cDNA or gDNA that served as material.

Enrolled during active infection, Seattle patients were then followed longitudinally. Original analysis: Reference gene primers were amplified, and this amplification served to estimate nucleated cell counts. Profiled with immunoSEQ multiplex PCR; TCRdb holds only in-frame clones, not every one. That table furnishes V, J and clone size, whereas the DNA furnished D and trimming. This repertoire shows roughly 100,000 clones, roughly 92% found once; its top ten account for less than 2%. CDR3 length: 16 amino acids. V lost 6 bases and J 6 bases, leaving 21 bases between the germline ends. Germline CDR1 reads SEHNR; CDR2 reads FQNEAQ (reference sequence).

The sample comprised peripheral blood. The V and J genes are TRBV7-9 and TRBJ1-5, with D possibly TRBD1 on 5 matching bases. The sequence was collected from a woman between 45 and 65 years old with COVID-19, enrolled during active disease. CDR3 in amino acids: CASSGTGRGGGQPQHF. The CDR3 DNA is TGTGCCAGCAGTGGGACCGGGAGGGGAGGCGGTCAGCCCCAGCATTTT.